The 5 T cell receptor beta chains given below trace back to one sample, sequenced in a study of blood T cell repertoires in COVID-19 (dated by TCRdb to 2020 to 2022). The library was produced with the immunoSEQ multiplex PCR assay. The source is immuneACCESS, and TCRdb retained only in-frame sequences with V and J called. Part of the clones is not carried over; for the studies checked, unresolved V genes explain less than half of this, and the remainder is unexplained. Within this sample are about 270,000 clones, with approximately 89% of them counted one time only. Over 2.5% of the sample is in the top ten clones. Material for sequencing was PBMCs or T cells enriched from blood (not recorded which). The receptors derive from a woman aged 18-30 years who had recovered from COVID-19.

This clone has a handful of counts. The V call is TRBV12-3 or TRBV12-4, the J call TRBJ2-5; D is unresolved. This CDR3 spans 13 amino acids. The germline V and J ends were trimmed by 4 bases and 2 bases, with 8 bases remaining between them. CDR3 residues: CASSYVTQETQYF. DNA of the CDR3: TGTGCCAGCAGTTACGTCACTCAAGAGACCCAGTACTTC.

The chain couples TRBV28 to TRBJ1-2, with 9 bases that match TRBD1. Germline loops: CDR1 MDHEN, CDR2 SYDVKM. The CDR3 has 15 residues. The V segment lost 6 bases and the J segment 4 bases; nucleotides outside the gene matches: 9. Here the CDR3 reads CASSPITDRGYGYTF. For the CDR3, the DNA is TGTGCCAGCAGCCCTATTACGGACAGGGGCTATGGCTACACCTTC.

This rearrangement joins TRBV2 to TRBJ1-1; D is ambiguous. The CDR3 totals 15 residues. The V end was cut by 5 bases, the J end by 0 bases, with 13 bases between. Germline assignment: CDR1 SNHLY and CDR2 FYNNEI. CDR3 DNA sequence: TGTGCCAGCAGTTGGGCAAGCAGCATGAACACTGAAGCTTTCTTT. Amino acid sequence: CASSWASSMNTEAFF.

The chain employs TRBV19 and TRBJ1-2, with 7 bases lining up with TRBD1. V dropped 2 bases and J dropped 8; count of bases not matched to a gene: 2. This CDR3 spans 12 amino acids. Germline-derived CDR1 and CDR2 are LNHDA and SQIVND (reference sequence). The CDR3 spells CASSIQGGGYTF. Written as DNA, the CDR3 is TGTGCCAGTAGTATACAGGGGGGCGGCTACACCTTC. The full variable domain, its missing parts supplied by reference TRBV19 and TRBJ1-2, is DGGITQSPKYLFRKEGQNVTLSCEQNLNHDAMYWYRQDPGQGLRLIYYSQIVNDFQKGDIAEGYSVSREKKESFPLTVTSAQKNPTAFYLCASSIQGGGYTFGSGTRLTVV.

The chain combines TRBV5-6 with TRBJ2-7, with TRBD1 matching 9 bases. CDR3 length equals 16 residues. Germline V gene sequence: CDR1 SGHDT, CDR2 YYEEEE. Trimming took 6 bases from V and 5 from J; bases not matched to a gene: 15. CDR3: CASTVLSRRDRDEQYF. The CDR3 DNA reads TGTGCCAGCACCGTATTGTCCCGACGGGACAGGGACGAGCAGTACTTC. The complete variable domain, with remaining parts taken from reference TRBV5-6 and TRBJ2-7, reads DAGVTQSPTHLIKTRGQQVTLRCSPKSGHDTVSWYQQALGQGPQFIFQYYEEEERQRGNFPDRFSGHQFPNYSSELNVNALLLGDSALYLCASTVLSRRDRDEQYFGPGTRLTVT.